The 9 T cell receptor beta chains reported below all come from one sample, sequenced in a study of shared clonotypes between healthy human individuals. Naive CD8 cells lacked CD45RO, underwent positive selection for CCR7 and left out terminally differentiated effector memory CD45RA+ cells. TCRdb's copy holds only in-frame clones and misses some; the assay was immunoSEQ multiplex PCR. The data hold millions of clones, with about 95% observed a single time. The sequencing sample was made of naive CD8+ T cells sorted from blood. All receptors derive from a man in his late teens or twenties in good health.

The rearrangement links TRBV30 to TRBJ2-7; D is possibly TRBD1 (5 bases). Trimming took off 5 bases at V and 5 bases at J, with 19 bases between the two ends. Germline CDR1 GTSNPN, CDR2 SVGIG (reference sequence). CDR3 size: 14 residues. The CDR3 coding sequence is TGTGCCTGGGGACACGGCCTCCGGCCGGACGAGCAGTACTTC. Protein sequence: CAWGHGLRPDEQYF.

The V and J genes are TRBV7-9 and TRBJ2-7; D is unclear. The V and J ends lost 4 bases and 0 bases respectively, with 10 bases between them. Germline lookup yields CDR1 SEHNR and CDR2 FQNEAQ (reference sequence). The length of the CDR3 is 14 residues. Here the CDR3 reads CASSSHSSSYEQYF. The DNA for the CDR3 is TGTGCCAGCAGCTCGCACTCGAGCTCCTACGAGCAGTACTTC.

V and J are TRBV7-8 and TRBJ1-5, with unresolved D. Trimming took 5 bases from V and 8 from J, leaving 16 bases between them. The CDR3 is 14 residues long. Germline V gives CDR1 SGHVS, CDR2 FQNEAQ. CDR3 bases: TGTGCCAGCAGCGAGCGGGCTTCATGGGAGCCCCAGCATTTT. Translating gives CASSERASWEPQHF.

The CDR3 DNA reads as TGTGCCAGCAGCCCCTCGGGGGCGTCCGGTGAAGCTTTCTTT. It yields the protein CASSPSGASGEAFF. J is TRBJ1-1 and V is TRBV5-4; D perhaps matches TRBD1 (6 bases). This CDR3 comprises 14 residues. Germline V CDR1 and CDR2: SGHNT, YYREEE (reference sequence). Trimming removed 4 bases at V and 7 bases at J, with 17 bases between.

This chain uses TRBV19 with TRBJ2-3; 10 nucleotides line up with TRBD2. From germline, CDR1 is LNHDA and CDR2 SQIVND (reference sequence). Trimming took 6 bases from V and 5 from J; bases not matched to a gene: 8. The CDR3 totals 15 residues. The CDR3 DNA is TGTGCCAGTAGAACTAGCGGGGATCAGGGAGATACGCAGTATTTT. It is translated as CASRTSGDQGDTQYF.

The rearrangement joins TRBV5-6 to TRBJ1-4; D might be TRBD1 (5 bases). The V end was cut by 5 bases, the J end by 6 bases, with 20 bases between. The CDR3 has 16 amino acids. Germline CDR1 is SGHDT and CDR2 is YYEEEE. CDR3 protein: CASRSTGVGFHEKLFF. In nucleotides, the CDR3 is TGTGCCAGCAGAAGTACAGGAGTGGGATTTCATGAAAAACTGTTTTTT.

This clone was seen once. This chain uses TRBV27 with TRBJ1-2; D perhaps matches TRBD1 (5 bases). CDR1 MNHEY and CDR2 SMNVEV come from the germline V gene (reference sequence). V was cut by 7 bases and J by 2 bases, with 23 bases left in between. The CDR3 has 17 residues. The CDR3 region has the DNA TGTGCCAGCACCTCCTTGTCGGGGGGGTTACCAAACTATGGCTACACCTTC. As protein: CASTSLSGGLPNYGYTF.

J is TRBJ2-5 and V is TRBV5-4; 7 bases fit TRBD1. V was pared by 4 bases and J by 3 bases, with 3 bases of the junction left unmatched. CDR1 and CDR2 (germline): SGHNT, YYREEE (reference sequence). There are 13 residues in the CDR3. The CDR3 sequence is CASSRDSEETQYF. The CDR3 coding sequence is TGTGCCAGCAGCCGGGACAGCGAAGAGACCCAGTACTTC.

The chain has TRBV4-1 and TRBJ1-4; no reliable D call. CDR3 length: 18 residues. The V and J ends lost 0 bases and 6 bases respectively, with 20 bases between them. The V gene's germline CDR1 is MGHRA and CDR2 YSYEKL. This CDR3 reads CASSQDSAASEDDEKLFF. CDR3 bases: TGCGCCAGCAGCCAAGATTCGGCTGCGTCCGAAGATGATGAAAAACTGTTTTTT.